One and the same sample provided the 25 T cell receptor beta chains below, sequenced in a study of cytomegalovirus exposure and HLA in healthy donors (dated by TCRdb to about 2017). The library was obtained by the immunoSEQ multiplex PCR assay. A mixture of 60 forward primers for TCR Vbeta segments and 13 reverse primers for TCR Jbeta segments was used in the multiplex PCR. TCRdb re-hosts the immuneACCESS table, in-frame sequences only. Its copies lack some clones; in the studies checked, an unresolved V gene accounts for under half of them, and the cause for the rest is not known. The sample yields over 100,000 clones; roughly 70% were counted once. The top ten clones comprise 2.1% of the sample. Sequencing was carried out using PBMCs. The source is a woman in her forties in good health and CMV-seropositive.

The V gene is TRBV30, the J gene TRBJ1-2; D might be TRBD1 (5 bases). This CDR3 contains 12 residues. CDR1 and CDR2 (germline): GTSNPN, SVGIG (reference sequence). Trimming took 0 bases from V and 8 from J, leaving 10 bases between them. This chain's CDR3 is CAWSVSREGYTF. The CDR3 DNA follows: TGTGCCTGGAGTGTGTCCAGGGAAGGCTACACCTTC.

V usage is TRBV13 and J usage is TRBJ2-1; weak D call: TRBD2 (6 bases). This CDR3 spans 15 amino acids. Germline V gene data show CDR1 as PRHDT and CDR2 as FYEKMQ (reference sequence). V gave up 5 bases and J gave up 9 bases, with 20 bases separating them. This chain's CDR3 is CASSPRYGGWGEQFF. The CDR3 DNA reads as TGTGCCAGCAGCCCCCGTTATGGAGGGTGGGGTGAGCAGTTCTTC.

The J gene is TRBJ2-1, the V gene TRBV19; weak D call: TRBD2 (7 bases). The CDR3 runs to 13 residues. Per the germline V gene, CDR1 is LNHDA and CDR2 is SQIVND (reference sequence). V was clipped by 6 bases and J by 12 bases, with 18 bases between them. CDR3 residues: CASRGGAMMGQFF. CDR3 DNA sequence: TGTGCCAGTAGGGGGGGGGCTATGATGGGGCAGTTCTTC.

The chain carries TRBV2 and TRBJ1-5; 10 nucleotides match TRBD1. CDR3 length: 15 residues. V lost 5 bases to trimming and J lost 5 bases; unmatched junction nucleotides: 6. CDR1 SNHLY and CDR2 FYNNEI come from the germline V gene. CDR3 residues: CASSSGQGEYQPQHF. CDR3 DNA: TGTGCCAGCAGTAGCGGACAGGGGGAGTATCAGCCCCAGCATTTT.

The V call is TRBV7-2, the J call TRBJ2-7; 9 bases align to TRBD1. Germline assignment: CDR1 SGHTA and CDR2 FQGNSA. The CDR3 spans 15 residues. J gave up 6 bases and V 7 bases, and 13 bases lay outside the gene matches. CDR3 sequence: CASTPWGTGTGEQYF. CDR3 bases: TGTGCCAGCACCCCATGGGGGACAGGGACCGGCGAGCAGTACTTC. Based on the CDR3 plus reference TRBV7-2 and TRBJ2-7, the full variable domain is GAGVSQSPSNKVTEKGKDVELRCDPISGHTALYWYRQSLGQGLEFLIYFQGNSAPDKSGLPSDRFSAERTGGSVSTLTIQRTQQEDSAVYLCASTPWGTGTGEQYFGPGTRLTVT.

The chain employs TRBV7-3 and TRBJ2-5, with D unclear. From germline, CDR1 is SGHTA and CDR2 FQGTGA. Trimming removed 5 bases at V and 7 bases at J, with 11 bases between. There are 12 residues in the CDR3. The CDR3 region is CASSLPPGTQYF. Here the CDR3 DNA reads TGTGCCAGCAGCCTTCCGCCCGGGACCCAGTACTTC.

This chain uses TRBV7-9 with TRBJ2-3; a weak D match, TRBD2 (6 bases). Germline V gives CDR1 SEHNR, CDR2 FQNEAQ (reference sequence). This CDR3 is built from 16 residues. V was cut by 5 bases and J by 3 bases, with 18 bases left in between. CDR3 sequence reads: CASSRPGGGGTDTQYF. The CDR3 nucleotides are TGTGCCAGCAGCCGACCGGGTGGCGGAGGGACAGATACGCAGTATTTT. Looking up the rest from reference TRBV7-9 and TRBJ2-3 gives the full variable domain: DTGVSQNPRHKITKRGQNVTFRCDPISEHNRLYWYRQTLGQGPEFLTYFQNEAQLEKSRLLSDRFSAERPKGSFSTLEIQRTEQGDSAMYLCASSRPGGGGTDTQYFGPGTRLTVL.

This chain uses TRBV5-1 with TRBJ2-3; 8 bases line up with TRBD1. The CDR3 loop spans 12 amino acids. Per germline, CDR1 SGHRS and CDR2 YFSETQ. The V gene end was trimmed by 4 bases and the J gene end by 9 bases; junction bases not matched to a gene: 4. The CDR3 sequence is CASSPTGGTQYF. DNA for the CDR3: TGCGCCAGCAGCCCCACAGGGGGGACGCAGTATTTT.

This clone was found once. The V gene is TRBV25-1, the J gene TRBJ1-5; 10 nucleotides match TRBD1. The ends lost 5 bases at V and 1 base at J; junction bases unmatched: 5. The CDR3 spans 16 residues. The germline V gene has CDR1 MGHDK and CDR2 SYGVNS. CDR3 in DNA: TGTGCCAGCAGTTCACGGACAGGGGGGAGCAATCAGCCCCAGCATTTT. Translation gives CASSSRTGGSNQPQHF.

This clone came up a few times. V is TRBV5-4 and J is TRBJ2-7; 9 nucleotides line up with TRBD2. Per the germline V gene, CDR1 is SGHNT and CDR2 is YYREEE (reference sequence). CDR3 size: 13 residues. V was pared by 3 bases and J by 6 bases, with 4 bases of the junction left unmatched. CDR3 sequence: CASSYSGSAEQYF. CDR3 nucleotides: TGTGCCAGCAGCTATAGCGGGAGCGCCGAGCAGTACTTC.

This clone appeared once. The J gene is TRBJ1-4, the V gene TRBV4-3; 9 bases fit TRBD1. V lost 4 bases, J lost 6 bases, and 9 bases stayed unmatched. The CDR3 loop spans 16 amino acids. Germline lookup yields CDR1 LGHNA and CDR2 YSLEER. The CDR3 sequence is CASSPSHRGRDEKLFF. DNA for the CDR3: TGCGCCAGCAGCCCTTCCCACAGGGGGCGGGATGAAAAACTGTTTTTT.

The chain recombines TRBV28 with TRBJ2-1, with a weak D call TRBD1 (5 bases). Per the germline V gene, CDR1 is MDHEN and CDR2 is SYDVKM. Trimming removed 6 bases from V and 3 bases from J, with 9 bases in between. This CDR3 region has 13 residues. This CDR3 reads CASRTDSYNEQFF. The CDR3 DNA is TGTGCCAGCAGAACTGACAGCTACAATGAGCAGTTCTTC. The variable domain in full, with the rest retrieved from reference TRBV28 and TRBJ2-1, is DVKVTQSSRYLVKRTGEKVFLECVQDMDHENMFWYRQDPGLGLRLIYFSYDVKMKEKGDIPEGYSVSREKKERFSLILESASTNQTSMYLCASRTDSYNEQFFGPGTRLTVL.

The rearrangement joins TRBV4-3 to TRBJ2-7; TRBD1 matches 9 bases. In germline, CDR1 is LGHNA, CDR2 YSLEER. This CDR3 is built from 16 residues. V lost 1 base and J lost 1; bases outside the gene matches: 5. Written as DNA, the CDR3 is TGCGCCAGCAGCCAAGGAGAAGGGACAGGGTCCTACGAGCAGTACTTC. Protein sequence: CASSQGEGTGSYEQYF.

The chain employs TRBV6-1 and TRBJ1-2; TRBD1 matches 8 bases. The CDR3 has 15 amino acids. Germline trimming cut 6 bases from V and 4 bases from J; bases unmatched to any gene: 10. Germline CDR1 is MNHNS and CDR2 is SASEGT. CDR3 coding DNA: TGTGCCAGCAGATTAACCAGGGGGCTGGGCTATGGCTACACCTTC. This sequence encodes CASRLTRGLGYGYTF.

The chain recombines TRBV6-5 with TRBJ2-1; weak D call: TRBD1 (6 bases). Germline V lookup: CDR1 MNHEY, CDR2 SVGAGI. The CDR3 extends over 14 amino acids. The V gene lost 5 bases and the J gene lost 5 bases, with 13 bases spanning the gap. CDR3 amino acids: CASSPRTVDNEQFF. The CDR3 DNA reads TGTGCCAGCAGTCCACGGACAGTAGACAATGAGCAGTTCTTC.

The rearrangement uses TRBV7-2 and TRBJ2-1; D remains unclear. This CDR3 contains 12 residues. Trimming took off 4 bases at V and 15 bases at J, with 16 bases between the two ends. The germline gives CDR1 SGHTA, CDR2 FQGNSA. The CDR3 sequence is CASSSTPARLFF. CDR3 bases: TGTGCCAGCAGCTCCACTCCGGCAAGACTGTTCTTC.

V and J are TRBV4-3 and TRBJ2-3, with D perhaps matching TRBD2 (6 bases). Trimming stripped 1 base from V and 4 bases from J, with 15 bases between. CDR1 is LGHNA, CDR2 YSLEER, per germline. The CDR3 sequence is 16 residues long. The CDR3 spells CASSQVRGMGPDTQYF. The DNA of the CDR3 is TGCGCCAGCAGCCAAGTTCGCGGGATGGGCCCAGATACGCAGTATTTT.

The rearrangement joins TRBV28 to TRBJ1-3; a possible D gene is TRBD1 (6 bases). Germline V gene sequence: CDR1 MDHEN, CDR2 SYDVKM. Trimming took off 9 bases at V and 4 bases at J, with 16 bases between the two ends. This CDR3 is 14 amino acids long. CDR3 nucleotide sequence: TGTGCCAGTCGAGGGGGTTCGAAAGGAAACACCATATATTTT. The encoded protein is CASRGGSKGNTIYF.

The V gene is TRBV4-3, the J gene TRBJ2-5, with a possible D match to TRBD2 (6 bases). Looked up from germline, CDR1 is LGHNA and CDR2 is YSLEER. This CDR3 contains 14 residues. Trimming took off 4 bases at V and 1 base at J, with 10 bases between the two ends. The CDR3 DNA reads TGCGCCAGCAGCCGAACGGGGGTCCAAGAGACCCAGTACTTC. Translation gives CASSRTGVQETQYF.

CDR3 residues: CASSPPRARQAESYEQYF. The DNA for the CDR3 is TGTGCCAGCTCACCACCGAGAGCAAGGCAGGCCGAATCCTACGAGCAGTACTTC. This chain links TRBV18 with TRBJ2-7; no reliable D call. V lost 0 bases and J 1 base, leaving 19 bases between the germline ends. This CDR3 region has 18 residues. CDR1 is KGHSH and CDR2 is LQKENI in the germline V gene.

This clone was seen only a few times. The chain joins TRBV7-2 to TRBJ1-4; TRBD1 matches at 8 bases. Germline-derived CDR1 and CDR2 are SGHTA and FQGNSA. This CDR3 is 16 amino acids long. V lost 3 bases, J lost 8 bases, and 11 bases stayed unmatched. For the CDR3, the DNA is TGTGCCAGCAGCTTTCGACGGACAGGGTTCGGGGAAAAACTGTTTTTT. Amino acid sequence: CASSFRRTGFGEKLFF. The full variable domain, its missing parts supplied by reference TRBV7-2 and TRBJ1-4, is GAGVSQSPSNKVTEKGKDVELRCDPISGHTALYWYRQSLGQGLEFLIYFQGNSAPDKSGLPSDRFSAERTGGSVSTLTIQRTQQEDSAVYLCASSFRRTGFGEKLFFGSGTQLSVL.

This sequence joins TRBV4-3 and TRBJ2-1; 10 nucleotides match TRBD1. The germline V gene has CDR1 LGHNA and CDR2 YSLEER. J gave up 12 bases and V 7 bases, and 12 bases lay outside the gene matches. CDR3 length: 14 amino acids. The CDR3 region is CASTPGTGEGRQFF. CDR3 DNA: TGCGCCAGCACCCCCGGGACAGGGGAGGGGAGGCAGTTCTTC.

This chain links TRBV9 with TRBJ2-5; 9 bases match TRBD2. The CDR3 has 17 residues. Germline trimming cut 0 bases from V and 0 bases from J; bases unmatched to any gene: 6. Germline assignment: CDR1 SGDLS and CDR2 YYNGEE. The CDR3: CASSVGSSGRYQETQYF. The CDR3, as DNA: TGTGCCAGCAGCGTAGGTAGTAGCGGGAGATACCAAGAGACCCAGTACTTC.

V is TRBV5-1 and J is TRBJ1-4; TRBD1 matches 7 bases. Per the germline V gene, CDR1 is SGHRS and CDR2 is YFSETQ. There are 16 residues in the CDR3. V was clipped by 4 bases and J by 4 bases; unmatched bases: 10. CDR3 sequence (DNA): TGCGCCAGCAGCCCAGGCCTGACAGGGTTTAATGAAAAACTGTTTTTT. It translates to CASSPGLTGFNEKLFF.

The J gene is TRBJ2-1, the V gene TRBV5-1; 9 bases are a match to TRBD2. CDR1 and CDR2 from the germline V gene are SGHRS and YFSETQ. CDR3 length: 16 amino acids. V lost 0 bases to trimming and J lost 3 bases; unmatched junction nucleotides: 4. CDR3 DNA sequence: TGCGCCAGCAGCTTGGTTGGGACTAGCCTCTACAATGAGCAGTTCTTC. Encoded protein: CASSLVGTSLYNEQFF.